Listed below are T cell receptor beta chains from one sample, sequenced in a study of patients and donors after allogeneic stem cell transplantation. MiXCR, run by TCRdb on the RT-PCR reads, gives a single entry per CDR3 protein. The sample yields around 240,000 distinct CDR3 sequences, 13% to 15% seen once. The sequencing sample was made of blood, either unsorted or a sorted T cell fraction (not recorded which). The receptors were sampled from a human donor who was either an allogeneic HSCT recipient or a stem cell or donor lymphocyte infusion donor (not recorded which). It is not recorded whose cells these are; they may come from a transplant donor. Both conserved end residues are part of each CDR3. D genes are given only for firm matches. The size entry is marked missing in some rows and otherwise reads once, few, many or a size class.

size	V	D	J	CDR3
NA	TRBV6-2/TRBV6-3	TRBD2	TRBJ2-3	CASSYISFGGGNTDTQYF
few	TRBV18	NA	TRBJ1-4	CASSPRQAEKLFF
many	TRBV2	NA	TRBJ2-1	CASSTGGTGGNEQFF
few	TRBV5-1	NA	TRBJ1-6	CASSSGNSYNSPLHF
few	TRBV18	NA	TRBJ2-5	CASSPFEETQYF
NA	TRBV6-1	NA	TRBJ2-1	CASSEGRRFNEQFF
few	TRBV3-1	NA	TRBJ2-4	CASSLRGGKNIQYF
many	TRBV2	NA	TRBJ1-5	CASRPPGYQPQHF
many	TRBV12-3/TRBV12-4	TRBD1	TRBJ1-1	CASSFRQGMNTEAFF
few	TRBV12-3/TRBV12-4	NA	TRBJ1-6	CASSTTWSAGSPLHF